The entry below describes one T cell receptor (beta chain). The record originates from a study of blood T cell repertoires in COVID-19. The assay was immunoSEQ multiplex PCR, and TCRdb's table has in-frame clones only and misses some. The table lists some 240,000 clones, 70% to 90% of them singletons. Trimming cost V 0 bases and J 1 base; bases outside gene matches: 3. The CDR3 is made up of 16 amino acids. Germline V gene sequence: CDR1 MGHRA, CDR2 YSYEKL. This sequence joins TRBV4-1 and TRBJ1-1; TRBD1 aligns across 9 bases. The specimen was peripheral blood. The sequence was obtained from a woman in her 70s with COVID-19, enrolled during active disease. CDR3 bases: TGCGCCAGCAGCCAAGAAGTGGGACAGGGGAACACTGAAGCTTTCTTT. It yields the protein CASSQEVGQGNTEAFF.